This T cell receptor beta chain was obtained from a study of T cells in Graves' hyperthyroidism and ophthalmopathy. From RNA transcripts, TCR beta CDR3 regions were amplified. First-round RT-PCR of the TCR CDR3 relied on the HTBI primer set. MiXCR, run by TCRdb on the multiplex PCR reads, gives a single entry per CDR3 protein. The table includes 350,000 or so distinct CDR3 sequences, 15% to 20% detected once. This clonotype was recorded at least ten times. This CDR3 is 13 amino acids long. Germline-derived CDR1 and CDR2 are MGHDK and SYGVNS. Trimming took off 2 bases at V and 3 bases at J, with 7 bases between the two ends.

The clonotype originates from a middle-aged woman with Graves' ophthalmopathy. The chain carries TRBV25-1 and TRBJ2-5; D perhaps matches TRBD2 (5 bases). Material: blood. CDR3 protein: CASSERREETQYF. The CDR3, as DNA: TGTGCCAGCAGTGAACGGCGGGAAGAGACCCAGTACTTC.